A single sample is the source of the 5 T cell receptor beta chains below, sequenced in a study of cytomegalovirus exposure and HLA in healthy donors. PCR involved 60 Vbeta and 13 Jbeta primers. Libraries were prepared by immunoSEQ multiplex PCR; TCRdb keeps only in-frame clonotypes and omits some of them. The sample records 190,000 or so clones, more than 80% being singletons. The material sequenced was PBMCs. These receptors were collected from a boy aged 5-17 years in good health and CMV-seronegative.

This clone has more than one count but fewer than ten. The V gene is TRBV7-8, the J gene TRBJ1-1; 7 nucleotides line up with TRBD1. The J segment lost 1 base and the V segment lost 5 bases, leaving 7 bases of the junction unmatched. Germline assignment: CDR1 SGHVS and CDR2 FQNEAQ. The CDR3 extends over 15 amino acids. The CDR3 DNA sequence: TGTGCCAGCAGCGGGGGGAACAGGGGGAACACTGAAGCTTTCTTT. Its translation is CASSGGNRGNTEAFF. The whole variable domain, filled in from reference TRBV7-8 and TRBJ1-1, reads GAGVSQSPRYKVAKRGQDVALRCDPISGHVSLFWYQQALGQGPEFLTYFQNEAQLDKSGLPSDRFFAERPEGSVSTLKIQRTQQEDSAVYLCASSGGNRGNTEAFFGQGTRLTVV.

The chain uses TRBV9 and TRBJ2-5; 8 nucleotides agree with TRBD2. The CDR3 sequence is 14 residues long. Germline CDR1 SGDLS, CDR2 YYNGEE. V trimming: 1 base; J trimming: 5 bases; junction bases outside the gene matches: 4. The CDR3 here is CASSVSGGAETQYF. CDR3 nucleotides: TGTGCCAGCAGCGTATCGGGGGGGGCGGAGACCCAGTACTTC.

The chain has TRBV29-1 and TRBJ1-2; TRBD1 is a possible D gene (5 bases). The germline CDR1 and CDR2 sequences are SQVTM and ANQGSEA. CDR3 length: 12 amino acids. V lost 4 bases and J 8 bases, leaving 14 bases between the germline ends. This CDR3 is CSVGGGWGGYTF. The CDR3 nucleotides are TGCAGCGTTGGGGGGGGTTGGGGGGGCTACACCTTC.

The V and J genes are TRBV7-9 and TRBJ2-7, with 8 bases fitting TRBD1. In germline, CDR1 is SEHNR, CDR2 FQNEAQ (reference sequence). The trim removed 6 bases at V and 3 bases at J, leaving 7 bases unmatched. The CDR3 is made up of 14 amino acids. The CDR3 region has the DNA TGTGCCAGCAGTCCCGATGACAGGGGCTACGAGCAGTACTTC. It translates to CASSPDDRGYEQYF.

This chain joins TRBV6-1 and TRBJ2-2; possibly TRBD1 for D (6 bases). V lost 8 bases, J lost 6 bases, and 16 bases lay in between. Per germline, CDR1 MNHNS and CDR2 SASEGT. The CDR3 has 14 residues. The CDR3 DNA is TGTGCCAGCGACTCAGGGGACCTGTCCGGGGAGCTGTTTTTT. Translation: CASDSGDLSGELFF.